These 32 T cell receptor beta chains share one sample of origin, sequenced in a study of blood T cell repertoires in COVID-19 (dated by TCRdb to 2018 to 2021). The library was made by the immunoSEQ multiplex PCR assay. The clones in this table, taken by TCRdb from immuneACCESS, are in-frame only. Not every clone is retained; where verified, under half of the shortfall comes from an unresolved V gene, and the cause of the rest is unknown. The sample records about 220,000 clones, 65% to 90% of which are singletons. The ten largest clones capture roughly 2.2% of the sample. Sequenced sample: peripheral blood. These receptors came from a woman in her seventies with COVID-19, enrolled during active disease.

The chain employs TRBV7-6 and TRBJ2-2; D may be TRBD2 (5 bases). This CDR3 is 15 amino acids long. V dropped 4 bases and J dropped 4 bases, with 13 bases sitting between them. Germline loops: CDR1 SGHVS, CDR2 FNYEAQ. CDR3 loop: CASSSPPTTTGELFF. The CDR3 bases are TGTGCCAGCAGCTCCCCCCCGACTACCACCGGGGAGCTGTTTTTT.

This chain links TRBV5-8 with TRBJ2-3; the D gene is possibly TRBD2 (5 bases). CDR3 length: 13 amino acids. Looked up from germline, CDR1 is SGHTS and CDR2 is YDEGEE. V was trimmed by 4 bases and J by 4 bases, leaving 10 bases between them. The CDR3 loop is CASSRISADTQYF. The CDR3 DNA reads as TGTGCCAGCAGCAGAATTAGCGCAGATACGCAGTATTTT.

The V call is TRBV2, the J call TRBJ1-1; 7 positions match TRBD1. The V and J ends lost 6 bases and 4 bases, in that order; junction bases with no gene match: 11. Germline CDR1 is SNHLY and CDR2 is FYNNEI. The CDR3 contains 15 residues. The CDR3 coding sequence is TGTGCCAGCAGGCCCAGGGGGGTGATGGGCACTGAAGCTTTCTTT. This codes for CASRPRGVMGTEAFF.

This chain links TRBV10-2 with TRBJ1-1, with 7 nucleotides matching TRBD1. V dropped 6 bases and J dropped 3; count of bases not matched to a gene: 7. The CDR3 runs to 14 residues. The germline V gene has CDR1 WSHSY and CDR2 SAAADI. The CDR3 DNA follows: TGCGCCAGCAGCCCCGCAGGGGGGTACACTGAAGCTTTCTTT. Its protein product is CASSPAGGYTEAFF.

The J gene is TRBJ1-2, the V gene TRBV7-6, with TRBD1 matching 7 bases. Germline V gene sequence: CDR1 SGHVS, CDR2 FNYEAQ. CDR3 size: 15 residues. Germline trimming cut 3 bases from V and 6 bases from J; bases unmatched to any gene: 10. CDR3 in DNA: TGTGCCAGCAGCTTGGGACAGTCCCCTATAGATGGCTACACCTTC. It encodes CASSLGQSPIDGYTF.

The V call is TRBV6-1, the J call TRBJ1-1; TRBD1 aligns across 9 bases. CDR3 size: 18 residues. Germline V CDR1 and CDR2: MNHNS, SASEGT. Trimming took 4 bases from V and 2 from J; bases not matched to a gene: 14. The CDR3 reads CASSGPPTGTGKNTEAFF. The CDR3, as DNA: TGTGCCAGCAGTGGGCCACCAACCGGGACAGGGAAAAACACTGAAGCTTTCTTT.

There are a few counts of this clone. This chain links TRBV19 with TRBJ1-5; D not certain. V was pared by 3 bases and J by 0 bases, with 6 bases between. The CDR3 spans 14 residues. Germline CDR1 and CDR2: LNHDA and SQIVND (reference sequence). The CDR3 is CASSILNSNQPQHF. The DNA of the CDR3 is TGTGCCAGTAGTATTTTAAATAGCAATCAGCCCCAGCATTTT.

CDR3 bases: TGTGCCAGTAGTATAGCCGGGACAGGGAGCAACGAGCAGTACTTC. It is translated as CASSIAGTGSNEQYF. The chain uses TRBV19 and TRBJ2-7; 9 bases are a match to TRBD1. The CDR3 runs to 15 residues. Per germline, CDR1 LNHDA and CDR2 SQIVND (reference sequence). V was pared by 1 base and J by 5 bases, with 6 bases of the junction left unmatched.

In nucleotides, the CDR3 is TGTGCCAGCTCATCCACGGGACAGTCATCCACTGAAGCTTTCTTT. Amino acid sequence: CASSSTGQSSTEAFF. The chain has TRBV18 and TRBJ1-1; 7 bases map to TRBD1. This CDR3 has 15 amino acids. The germline gives CDR1 KGHSH, CDR2 LQKENI. Losses at the gene ends were 5 bases for V and 4 bases for J; bases not matched to a gene: 10.

This clone has just one count. This rearrangement joins TRBV6-2 or TRBV6-3 to TRBJ2-7; D perhaps matches TRBD2 (5 bases). V lost 2 bases, J lost 9 bases, and 17 bases lay in between. The CDR3 loop spans 14 amino acids. Germline CDR1 and CDR2: MNHEY and SVGEGT. This chain's CDR3 is CASSYTDSLRGQYF. DNA for the CDR3: TGTGCCAGCAGTTACACCGACTCCCTCCGGGGGCAGTACTTC.

This chain links TRBV24-1 with TRBJ1-2; 9 bases align to TRBD1. The junction had 3 bases not matched to a gene; V was cut back by 2 bases and J by 6 bases. The CDR3 covers 14 residues. Germline lookup yields CDR1 KGHDR and CDR2 SFDVKD. The CDR3 DNA reads TGTGCCACCAGTGATTCGACAGGGGGTAATGGCTACACCTTC. This gives the protein CATSDSTGGNGYTF.

This sequence joins TRBV11-2 and TRBJ1-2; 10 bases agree with TRBD1. Germline V gene lookup returns CDR1 SGHAT and CDR2 FQNNGV. Trimming cost V 5 bases and J 4 bases; bases outside gene matches: 7. The CDR3 sequence is 15 residues long. CDR3 DNA: TGTGCCAGCAGCCGAGCCGGACAGGGGGGCTATGGCTACACCTTC. Amino acid sequence: CASSRAGQGGYGYTF.

The chain couples TRBV5-1 to TRBJ2-5; the match to TRBD1 covers 9 bases. The V segment lost 0 bases and the J segment 5 bases; nucleotides outside the gene matches: 8. The CDR3 extends over 16 amino acids. Germline CDR1 and CDR2: SGHRS and YFSETQ. This chain's CDR3 is CASSLARGQGGETQYF. DNA of the CDR3: TGCGCCAGCAGCTTGGCCAGGGGACAGGGCGGCGAGACCCAGTACTTC.

The genes are TRBV6-5 and TRBJ2-1, with 7 bases identical to TRBD1. The CDR3 covers 16 residues. Trimming cost V 2 bases and J 0 bases; bases outside gene matches: 4. Germline V gene data show CDR1 as MNHEY and CDR2 as SVGAGI. The DNA of the CDR3 is TGTGCCAGCAGTTACGGACAGGCGAGCTCCTACAATGAGCAGTTCTTC. It specifies CASSYGQASSYNEQFF.

The chain employs TRBV7-2 and TRBJ2-2; 13 bases agree with TRBD2. Germline CDR1 is SGHTA and CDR2 is FQGNSA. The trim removed 6 bases at V and 1 base at J, leaving 2 bases unmatched. CDR3 length equals 16 residues. CDR3 DNA: TGTGCCAGCAGTAGGACTAGCGGGGGGAACACCGGGGAGCTGTTTTTT. Amino acid sequence: CASSRTSGGNTGELFF.

The chain carries TRBV4-1 and TRBJ2-3; TRBD2 matches 9 bases. J was trimmed by 0 bases and V by 4 bases; bases with no gene match: 5. CDR3 length: 16 amino acids. The germline CDR1 and CDR2 sequences are MGHRA and YSYEKL. In DNA form, the CDR3 reads TGCGCCAGCAGCCTTCCTACTAGCGGGAGCACAGATACGCAGTATTTT. This sequence encodes CASSLPTSGSTDTQYF.

This chain joins TRBV7-3 and TRBJ2-7; 11 bases agree with TRBD2. The CDR3 covers 14 residues. Germline loops: CDR1 SGHTA, CDR2 FQGTGA. Trimming cost V 5 bases and J 6 bases; bases outside gene matches: 6. The CDR3 reads CASSPTSGSPEQYF. CDR3 nucleotides: TGTGCCAGCAGCCCAACTAGCGGGAGTCCCGAGCAGTACTTC.

The chain uses TRBV15 and TRBJ1-5; D is ambiguous. Trimming took 5 bases from V and 0 from J, leaving 11 bases between them. CDR1 and CDR2 from the germline V gene are LNHNV and YYDKDF (reference sequence). The CDR3 is 15 residues long. The DNA for the CDR3 is TGTGCCACCAGCCTACAGCTTTATAGCAATCAGCCCCAGCATTTT. This codes for CATSLQLYSNQPQHF.

This chain joins TRBV7-2 and TRBJ2-7, with no clear D. The CDR3 sequence is 15 residues long. Germline V gives CDR1 SGHTA, CDR2 FQGNSA. V was clipped by 1 base and J by 3 bases, with 13 bases between them. In DNA, the CDR3 is TGTGCCAGCAGCTTAGGTCCCGGAGTGCACTACGAGCAGTACTTC. Translating it yields CASSLGPGVHYEQYF.

This chain uses TRBV5-1 with TRBJ1-4; 7 nucleotides agree with TRBD1. The CDR3 has 16 amino acids. V shed 4 bases and J 4 bases; nucleotides not matched to a gene: 10. CDR1 is SGHRS, CDR2 YFSETQ, per germline. The CDR3, as DNA: TGCGCCAGCAGCCGTACACAGGGGCAGGGTAATGAAAAACTGTTTTTT. Protein sequence: CASSRTQGQGNEKLFF.

This clone was seen a handful of times. The CDR3 DNA sequence: TGTGCCAGCAGCCCCCTCACTAGCACAGATACGCAGTATTTT. Translation gives CASSPLTSTDTQYF. J is TRBJ2-3 and V is TRBV11-3; D gene uncertain. V was pared by 5 bases and J by 0 bases, with 9 bases between. The CDR3 has 14 residues. Germline V gene lookup returns CDR1 SGHNT and CDR2 YENEEA.

The J gene is TRBJ1-6, the V gene TRBV28; 9 nucleotides agree with TRBD1. Germline V CDR1 and CDR2: MDHEN, SYDVKM. CDR3 length: 18 amino acids. V dropped 3 bases and J dropped 0; count of bases not matched to a gene: 6. The CDR3, as DNA: TGTGCCAGCAGTTTCCGGGGACAGGGCCGCTCCTATAATTCACCCCTCCACTTT. This sequence encodes CASSFRGQGRSYNSPLHF.

Notes on this clone: Sequence at one end of the junction differs from germline and may be a read error. V gene TRBV7-7 combines with J gene TRBJ2-3, with 8 nucleotides matching TRBD1. The CDR3 length is 15 residues. Germline V gives CDR1 SSHAT, CDR2 FNYEAQ (reference sequence). The CDR3 loop reads CASSLAAGGKDTQYF. The CDR3 DNA follows: TGTGCTAGCAGCTTAGCGGCAGGGGGCAAAGATACGCAGTATTTT.

The chain has TRBV21-1 and TRBJ1-6; the D call in the table, TRBD1, was not verified against the DNA. TRBV21-1 is marked as a pseudogene. This CDR3 comprises 17 residues. The CDR3 nucleotides read TGTGCCAGCAGCAGCCGCTTCCGGGACAAAAATAATTCACCCCTCCACTTT. It specifies CASSSRFRDKNNSPLHF.

J is TRBJ1-4 and V is TRBV4-3; D is unclear. The CDR3 runs 16 residues. The V and J ends lost 0 bases and 8 bases respectively, with 16 bases between them. The germline CDR1 and CDR2 sequences are LGHNA and YSLEER. The CDR3 bases are TGCGCCAGCAGCCAAGATCGGCCCAGAAGCGGGGAAAAACTGTTTTTT. Translation: CASSQDRPRSGEKLFF.

The J gene is TRBJ2-1, the V gene TRBV27; 8 nucleotides align to TRBD2. The CDR3 is made up of 15 amino acids. V lost 1 base and J lost 8; bases outside the gene matches: 7. CDR1 MNHEY and CDR2 SMNVEV come from the germline V gene (reference sequence). CDR3 nucleotide sequence: TGTGCCAGCAGTTTATTTGCGGGAGGAAGTGATGAGCAGTTCTTC. Translation gives CASSLFAGGSDEQFF.

The chain links TRBV30 to TRBJ1-1; D unclear. V lost 2 bases to trimming and J lost 1 base, with 11 bases between them. Germline assignment: CDR1 GTSNPN and CDR2 SVGIG (reference sequence). This CDR3 has 14 residues. CDR3 nucleotides: TGTGCCTGGAGTTCAAGACACCCGAACACTGAAGCTTTCTTT. It specifies CAWSSRHPNTEAFF. Full variable domain (outside the CDR3, taken from reference TRBV30 and TRBJ1-1): SQTIHQWPATLVQPVGSPLSLECTVEGTSNPNLYWYRQAAGRGLQLLFYSVGIGQISSEVPQNLSASRPQDRQFILSSKKLLLSDSGFYLCAWSSRHPNTEAFFGQGTRLTVV.

The V call is TRBV6-2 or TRBV6-3, the J call TRBJ1-2; possibly TRBD1 for D (6 bases). The V and J ends lost 5 bases and 8 bases respectively, with 12 bases between them. CDR1 and CDR2 (germline): MNHEY, SVGEGT. The CDR3 contains 12 residues. The CDR3 reads CASSLTGFGYTF. The CDR3 DNA is TGTGCCAGCAGTCTCACAGGGTTCGGCTACACCTTC.

The rearrangement joins TRBV11-3 to TRBJ2-6, with D maybe TRBD2 (6 bases). V lost 4 bases to trimming and J lost 2 bases, with 9 bases between them. CDR3 length: 15 amino acids. Germline CDR1 and CDR2: SGHNT and YENEEA. CDR3 protein: CASSSSGAGANVLTF. The CDR3 DNA sequence: TGTGCCAGCAGCTCCTCGGGGGCTGGGGCCAACGTCCTGACTTTC.

V and J are TRBV19 and TRBJ2-3, with TRBD2 matching 15 bases. Trimming removed 3 bases from V and 0 bases from J; junction bases left unmatched: 4. In germline, CDR1 is LNHDA, CDR2 SQIVND (reference sequence). The CDR3 contains 18 residues. Written as DNA, the CDR3 is TGTGCCAGTAGTATTGGACTAGCGGGAGGGCCAAGCACAGATACGCAGTATTTT. Translated, it gives CASSIGLAGGPSTDTQYF.

The chain joins TRBV2 to TRBJ1-1; possibly TRBD1 for D (5 bases). The V and J ends lost 8 bases and 11 bases respectively, with 15 bases between them. The CDR3 has 11 amino acids. Germline V gene lookup returns CDR1 SNHLY and CDR2 FYNNEI. In DNA, the CDR3 is TGTGCCAGCCTAATAGGGGTGGAGGCTTTCTTT. It translates to CASLIGVEAFF.

The chain carries TRBV7-3 and TRBJ2-1; tentative D call: TRBD2 (7 bases). CDR3 length equals 13 residues. The V gene's germline CDR1 is SGHTA and CDR2 FQGTGA. V was pared by 5 bases and J by 8 bases, with 13 bases between. The CDR3 loop reads CASSRRGGHEQFF. CDR3 DNA sequence: TGTGCCAGCAGCCGAAGGGGGGGCCATGAGCAGTTCTTC.